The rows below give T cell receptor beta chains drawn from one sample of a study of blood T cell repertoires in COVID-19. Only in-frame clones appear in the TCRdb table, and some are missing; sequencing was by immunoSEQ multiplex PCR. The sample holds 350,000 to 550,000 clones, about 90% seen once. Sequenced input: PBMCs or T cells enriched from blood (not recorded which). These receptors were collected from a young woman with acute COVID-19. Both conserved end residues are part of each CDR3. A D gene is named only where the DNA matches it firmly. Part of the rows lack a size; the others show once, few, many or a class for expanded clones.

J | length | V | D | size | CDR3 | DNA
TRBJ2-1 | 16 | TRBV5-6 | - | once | CASSLGRIGSYNEQFF | TGTGCCAGCAGCTTGGGGAGGATCGGCTCCTACAATGAGCAGTTCTTC
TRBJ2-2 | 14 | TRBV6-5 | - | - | CASSLTGNTGELFF | TGTGCCAGCAGTTTGACAGGGAACACCGGGGAGCTGTTTTTT
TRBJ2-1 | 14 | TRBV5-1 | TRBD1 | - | CASGGQGGYNEQFF | TGCGCCAGCGGGGGACAGGGTGGATACAATGAGCAGTTCTTC
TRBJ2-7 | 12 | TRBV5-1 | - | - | CASSSTGNQQYF | TGCGCCAGCAGCAGTACAGGGAACCAGCAGTACTTC
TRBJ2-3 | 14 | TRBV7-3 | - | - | CASSLRNRGDTQYF | TGTGCCAGCAGCTTAAGAAACCGAGGGGATACGCAGTATTTT
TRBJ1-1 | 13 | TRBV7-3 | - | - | CASSSGYNTEAFF | TGTGCCAGCAGCTCGGGTTATAACACTGAAGCTTTCTTT
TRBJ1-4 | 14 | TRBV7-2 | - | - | CASSNGHTNEKLFF | TGTGCCAGCAGTAATGGACATACTAATGAAAAACTGTTTTTT
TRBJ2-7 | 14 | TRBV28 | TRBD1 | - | CAIRKQGSSYEQYF | TGTGCCATACGCAAACAGGGGTCATCGTACGAGCAGTACTTC
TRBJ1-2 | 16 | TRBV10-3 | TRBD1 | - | CAISEIEGGKGYGYTF | TGTGCCATCAGTGAAATTGAAGGGGGCAAGGGCTATGGCTACACCTTC
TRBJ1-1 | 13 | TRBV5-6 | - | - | CASSLEARWEAFF | TGTGCCAGCAGCTTAGAAGCCCGTTGGGAAGCTTTCTTT
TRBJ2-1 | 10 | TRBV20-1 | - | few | CSARGVQQFF | TGCAGTGCTAGAGGAGTTCAGCAGTTCTTC
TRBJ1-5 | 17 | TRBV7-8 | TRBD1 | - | CASSSLRQGSRNQPQHF | TGTGCCAGCAGCTCACTACGACAGGGTTCTCGCAATCAGCCCCAGCATTTT
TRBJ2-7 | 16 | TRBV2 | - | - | CASSGNGQRGIYEQYF | TGTGCCAGCAGCGGGAATGGGCAGAGAGGGATCTACGAGCAGTACTTC
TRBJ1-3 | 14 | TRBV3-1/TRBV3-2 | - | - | CASSQEGQGNTIYF | TGTGCCAGCAGCCAGGAAGGACAGGGAAACACCATATATTTT
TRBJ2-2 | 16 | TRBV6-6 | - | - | CASSFYHMTNTGELFF | TGTGCCAGCAGTTTCTACCACATGACAAACACCGGGGAGCTGTTTTTT
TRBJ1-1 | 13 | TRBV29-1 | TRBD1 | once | CSVGTGGLTEAFF | TGCAGCGTTGGGACAGGGGGCCTCACTGAAGCTTTCTTT
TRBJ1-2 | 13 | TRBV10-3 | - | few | CAISDPTAGGYTF | TGTGCCATCAGTGACCCTACAGCGGGAGGCTACACCTTC
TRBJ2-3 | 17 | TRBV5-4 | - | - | CASSSPPRDLARDTQYF | TGTGCCAGCAGCTCTCCCCCACGGGACTTGGCACGAGATACGCAGTATTTT
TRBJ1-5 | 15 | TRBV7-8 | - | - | CASSLFRGAYQPQHF | TGTGCCAGCAGCTTATTCCGGGGGGCCTATCAGCCCCAGCATTTT
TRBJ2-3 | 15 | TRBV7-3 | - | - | CASSIGASSTDTQYF | TGTGCCAGCAGCATAGGGGCGTCTAGCACAGATACGCAGTATTTT
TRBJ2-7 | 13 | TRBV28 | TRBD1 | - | CASRTGQVNEQYF | TGTGCCAGCAGAACGGGACAGGTGAACGAGCAGTACTTC
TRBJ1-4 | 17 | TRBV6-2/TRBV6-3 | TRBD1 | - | CASSSGTGGFRDEKLFF | TGTGCCAGCAGCTCCGGGACAGGGGGATTTCGCGATGAAAAACTGTTTTTT
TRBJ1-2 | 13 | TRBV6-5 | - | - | CASHPGRLDGYTF | TGTGCCAGCCATCCAGGGCGGCTGGACGGCTACACCTTC
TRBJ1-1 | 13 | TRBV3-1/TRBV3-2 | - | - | CASSRQTNTEAFF | TGTGCCAGCTCGCGACAGACGAACACTGAAGCTTTCTTT
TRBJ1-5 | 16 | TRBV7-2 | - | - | CASSLGPQGADQPQHF | TGTGCCAGCAGCTTAGGCCCTCAGGGTGCGGATCAGCCCCAGCATTTT
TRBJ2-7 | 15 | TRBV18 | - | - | CASSLLADSSNEQYF | TGTGCCAGCTCACTACTTGCGGACAGTTCCAACGAGCAGTACTTC
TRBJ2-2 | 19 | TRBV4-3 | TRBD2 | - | CASSQGGTSGRVNTGELFF | TGCGCCAGCAGCCAAGGTGGGACTAGCGGGAGAGTGAACACCGGGGAGCTGTTTTTT
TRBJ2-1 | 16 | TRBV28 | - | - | CASSLSGGVVYNEQFF | TGTGCCAGCAGTTTATCTGGCGGTGTTGTTTACAATGAGCAGTTCTTC
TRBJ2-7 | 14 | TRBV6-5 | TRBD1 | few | CASRDRANFYEQYF | TGTGCCAGCAGGGACAGGGCGAATTTTTACGAGCAGTACTTC
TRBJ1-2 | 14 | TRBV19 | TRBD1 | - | CASSISRDRVGYTF | TGTGCCAGTAGTATAAGTCGGGACAGGGTAGGCTACACCTTC
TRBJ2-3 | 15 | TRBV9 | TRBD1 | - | CASSPPGQLTDTQYF | TGTGCCAGCAGCCCGCCGGGACAGCTCACAGATACGCAGTATTTT
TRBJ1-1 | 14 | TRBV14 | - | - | CASSQDPRNTEAFF | TGTGCCAGCAGCCAAGACCCGAGGAACACTGAAGCTTTCTTT
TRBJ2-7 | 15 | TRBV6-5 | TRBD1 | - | CASRARWDRLYEQYF | TGTGCCAGCAGAGCGCGATGGGACAGGCTATACGAGCAGTACTTC
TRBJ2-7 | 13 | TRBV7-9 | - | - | CASSRGLGLEQYF | TGTGCCAGCAGCCGGGGTTTAGGTTTGGAGCAGTACTTC
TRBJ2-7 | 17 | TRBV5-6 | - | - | CASSLSHTGTLNYEQYF | TGTGCCAGCAGCTTGTCCCACACGGGGACATTAAACTACGAGCAGTACTTC
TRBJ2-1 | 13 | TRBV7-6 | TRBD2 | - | CASSLLAGDEQFF | TGTGCCAGCAGCTTACTAGCGGGAGATGAGCAGTTCTTC
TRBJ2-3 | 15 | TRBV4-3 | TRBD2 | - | CASSSQVGGADTQYF | TGCGCCAGCAGCTCGCAAGTCGGGGGGGCAGATACGCAGTATTTT
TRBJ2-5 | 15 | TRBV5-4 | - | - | CASSLHRRRQETQYF | TGTGCCAGCAGCTTGCACAGACGAAGACAAGAGACCCAGTACTTC
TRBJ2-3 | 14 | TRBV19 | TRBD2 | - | CASEEREGYGTQYF | TGTGCCAGTGAGGAGCGGGAGGGTTACGGTACGCAGTATTTT
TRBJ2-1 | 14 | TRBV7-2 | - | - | CASSSAVISNEQFF | TGTGCCAGCAGCTCGGCGGTAATAAGCAATGAGCAGTTCTTC
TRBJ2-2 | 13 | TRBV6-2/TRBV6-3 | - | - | CASSSVLSGELFF | TGTGCCAGCAGTTCGGTACTGTCCGGGGAGCTGTTTTTT
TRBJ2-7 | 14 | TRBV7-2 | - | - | CASSLSSEGLGQYF | TGTGCCAGCAGCTTATCGAGTGAGGGACTTGGGCAGTACTTC
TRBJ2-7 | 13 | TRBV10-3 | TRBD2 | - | CASGLAGGPGQYF | TGTGCCAGCGGACTAGCGGGAGGGCCGGGGCAGTACTTC
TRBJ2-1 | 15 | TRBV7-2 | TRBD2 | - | CASSQSGTTYNEQFF | TGTGCCAGCAGCCAATCCGGGACTACGTACAATGAGCAGTTCTTC
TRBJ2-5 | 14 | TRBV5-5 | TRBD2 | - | CASSALAGVETQYF | TGTGCCAGCAGCGCCCTAGCGGGGGTTGAGACCCAGTACTTC
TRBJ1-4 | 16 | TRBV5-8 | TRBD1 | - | CASSKQGLGRIQKLFF | TGTGCCAGCTCTAAACAGGGGTTAGGAAGAATTCAAAAACTGTTTTTT
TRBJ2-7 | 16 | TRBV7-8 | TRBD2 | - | CASSLGGEGSSYEQYF | TGTGCCAGCAGCTTAGGAGGGGAGGGAAGCTCCTACGAGCAGTACTTC
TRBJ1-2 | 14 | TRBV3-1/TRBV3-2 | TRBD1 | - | CASSRGQGPYGYTF | TGTGCCAGCAGCCGAGGACAGGGGCCCTATGGCTACACCTTC
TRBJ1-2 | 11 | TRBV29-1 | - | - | CSVRGYDGYTF | TGCAGCGTTCGGGGGTACGATGGCTACACCTTC
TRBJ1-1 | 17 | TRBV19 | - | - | CASSSSGVSNMNTEAFF | TGTGCCAGTAGTAGTTCGGGAGTCAGTAACATGAACACTGAAGCTTTCTTT
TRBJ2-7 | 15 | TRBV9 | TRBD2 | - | CASSVDSGGFYEQYF | TGTGCCAGCAGCGTAGACAGCGGGGGCTTCTACGAGCAGTACTTC
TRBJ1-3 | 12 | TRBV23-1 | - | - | CASSHLRGEKDF | TGCGCCAGCAGTCACCTCAGGGGCGAGAAGGATTTT
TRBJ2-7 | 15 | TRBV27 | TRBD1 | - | CATFSWTGGRQEQYF | TGTGCCACCTTTTCGTGGACAGGGGGAAGGCAAGAGCAGTACTTC
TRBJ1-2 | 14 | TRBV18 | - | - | CASSPQGDGYGYTF | TGTGCCAGCTCACCACAGGGGGACGGCTATGGCTACACCTTC
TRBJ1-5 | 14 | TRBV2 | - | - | CASSTDGSNQPQHF | TGTGCCAGCAGTACCGACGGGAGCAATCAGCCCCAGCATTTT
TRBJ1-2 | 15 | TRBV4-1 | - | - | CASSQAKGTNSGYTF | TGCGCCAGCAGCCAAGCTAAGGGGACAAACTCTGGCTACACCTTC